This TCR beta chain emerged from a study of CD8 T cells in Susac syndrome. Study-wide background: Sequenced Susac syndrome patients included more than 5 with active disease and 8 or 9 who were in remission.

The CDR3 is 14 amino acids. V was clipped by 4 bases and J by 2 bases, with 11 bases between them. Germline V CDR1 and CDR2: SGHTA, FQGNSA. Study results and limitations: Total CD8+ and CD8+ TEMRA repertoires contained around 15 and five Susac-specific public clones, respectively.

Reverse transcription of roughly 0.5 to 1 ug RNA was carried out with random hexamers. An immunoSEQ multiplex PCR generated amplified TCR beta CDR3 products spanning 54 Vbeta and 13 Jbeta. TCRdb re-called the immunoSEQ multiplex PCR reads with MiXCR, one entry per CDR3 protein. This table holds some 75,000 distinct CDR3 sequences, under 95% found once. About this clonotype itself: Its antigen is unidentified.

Negative isolation was used for CD8+ and CD4+ T cells and FACS enrichment for TEMRA cells. This TCR derives from a human donor with Susac syndrome. Sequenced material: CD8+ T cells from PBMCs. This chain joins TRBV7-2 and TRBJ1-2; D is unresolved. CDR3 amino acids: CASSSLLGNYGYTF. DNA of the CDR3: TGTGCCAGCAGCTCCCTCCTCGGCAACTATGGCTACACCTTC. Full variable domain (rest looked up from reference TRBV7-2 and TRBJ1-2): GAGVSQSPSNKVTEKGKDVELRCDPISGHTALYWYRQSLGQGLEFLIYFQGNSAPDKSGLPSDRFSAERTGGSVSTLTIQRTQQEDSAVYLCASSSLLGNYGYTFGSGTRLTVV.